These 27 T cell receptor beta chains share one sample of origin, sequenced in a study of healthy donors' naive CD4 and CD8 T cells. A linear amplification protocol produced the TCR libraries from roughly 550 ng of total RNA. In TCRdb, the reads were re-called with MiXCR into one record per CDR3 protein. The table includes 150,000 to 200,000 distinct CDR3 sequences, over 60% detected once. Sequenced material: naive CD4+ and CD8+ T cells sorted from blood, pooled from several donors. The receptors here all came from a pool of human donors in good health; the sample pools cells from several healthy donors.

V and J are TRBV6-5 and TRBJ2-7; 7 bases line up with TRBD1. V was clipped by 5 bases and J by 2 bases; unmatched bases: 9. This CDR3 is built from 15 residues. Germline CDR1 MNHEY, CDR2 SVGAGI. CDR3 amino acids: CASSPRDSATYEQYF. For the CDR3, the DNA is TGTGCCAGCAGTCCCCGGGACAGTGCGACCTACGAGCAGTACTTC.

This clonotype was recorded a few times. The chain uses TRBV19 and TRBJ2-1; D gene uncertain. Germline V lookup: CDR1 LNHDA, CDR2 SQIVND (reference sequence). Deletions cut 8 bases from V and 7 bases from J, with 15 bases between. The CDR3 is made up of 13 amino acids. The CDR3 is CASQSEDWNEQFF. CDR3 nucleotides: TGTGCCAGTCAAAGCGAGGATTGGAATGAGCAGTTCTTC.

The chain carries TRBV20-1 and TRBJ2-3; a possible D gene is TRBD1 (5 bases). CDR1 and CDR2 from the germline V gene are DFQATT and SNEGSKA (reference sequence). The CDR3 sequence is 16 residues long. The V and J ends lost 0 bases and 3 bases respectively, with 16 bases between them. The CDR3 loop is CSAREGLVSGTDTQYF. For the CDR3, the DNA is TGCAGTGCTAGAGAGGGGCTTGTTAGTGGTACAGATACGCAGTATTTT.

The V call is TRBV27, the J call TRBJ1-1; possible D gene TRBD1, 6 bases. This CDR3 spans 14 amino acids. V was pared by 1 base and J by 4 bases, with 10 bases between. Germline loops: CDR1 MNHEY, CDR2 SMNVEV (reference sequence). Here the CDR3 DNA reads TGTGCCAGCAGTTTATACCCCAGGGGCACTGAAGCTTTCTTT. Protein product: CASSLYPRGTEAFF.

The chain links TRBV19 to TRBJ2-3; tentative D call: TRBD1 (5 bases). Trimming took 11 bases from V and 2 from J, leaving 20 bases between them. Germline assignment: CDR1 LNHDA and CDR2 SQIVND (reference sequence). The CDR3 covers 15 residues. The DNA for the CDR3 is TGTGCCGGGCTCAGGGCAGGAGACCACACAGATACGCAGTATTTT. Translation: CAGLRAGDHTDTQYF.

The chain carries TRBV29-1 and TRBJ2-3, with TRBD2 identical over 8 bases. Per germline, CDR1 SQVTM and CDR2 ANQGSEA. The CDR3 contains 12 residues. V lost 7 bases, J lost 10 bases, and 10 bases stayed unmatched. The DNA of the CDR3 is TGCAGCGCCTGGGGACTAGAAATCTCGCAGTATTTT. Its translation is CSAWGLEISQYF.

V and J are TRBV29-1 and TRBJ2-1, with D hard to call. CDR1 SQVTM and CDR2 ANQGSEA come from the germline V gene. This CDR3 region has 14 residues. V shed 7 bases and J shed 3 bases, with 16 bases lying between them. The DNA of the CDR3 is TGCAGCGCCAGCCCTCGTGGAGACTACAATGAGCAGTTCTTC. It specifies CSASPRGDYNEQFF.

The genes are TRBV6-5 and TRBJ2-1, with 10 bases lining up with TRBD2. Trimming took 4 bases from V and 4 from J; bases not matched to a gene: 7. Looked up from germline, CDR1 is MNHEY and CDR2 is SVGAGI. This CDR3 spans 16 amino acids. CDR3 loop: CASSSSTSGFYNEQFF. The CDR3 region has the DNA TGTGCCAGCAGTTCCTCGACTAGCGGGTTTTACAATGAGCAGTTCTTC.

The chain employs TRBV4-3 and TRBJ2-7, with 8 bases that match TRBD2. J was trimmed by 2 bases and V by 0 bases; bases with no gene match: 3. The CDR3 has 15 amino acids. CDR1 is LGHNA and CDR2 is YSLEER in the germline V gene. The chain's CDR3 is CASSQDVSGAYEQYF. DNA of the CDR3: TGCGCCAGCAGCCAAGATGTTAGCGGGGCCTACGAGCAGTACTTC.

V gene TRBV19 combines with J gene TRBJ2-1, with D hard to call. The CDR3 length is 17 residues. Trimming cost V 5 bases and J 0 bases, with 17 bases left between them. Germline V CDR1 and CDR2: LNHDA, SQIVND (reference sequence). CDR3 residues: CASSPYEGPSSYNEQFF. In nucleotides, the CDR3 is TGTGCCAGTAGTCCCTACGAAGGCCCCAGCTCCTACAATGAGCAGTTCTTC. The full variable domain, with the rest looked up from reference TRBV19 and TRBJ2-1, is DGGITQSPKYLFRKEGQNVTLSCEQNLNHDAMYWYRQDPGQGLRLIYYSQIVNDFQKGDIAEGYSVSREKKESFPLTVTSAQKNPTAFYLCASSPYEGPSSYNEQFFGPGTRLTVL.

This chain links TRBV6-1 with TRBJ1-2, with TRBD1 identical over 9 bases. With 0 bases clipped from V and 8 bases from J, the junction kept 10 bases outside the gene matches. This CDR3 is built from 16 residues. From germline, CDR1 is MNHNS and CDR2 SASEGT. Written as DNA, the CDR3 is TGTGCCAGCAGTGAAGCAATTAGTACAGGGGGCGACGGCTACACCTTC. Encoded protein: CASSEAISTGGDGYTF.

The table lists this clonotype with a few counts. The rearrangement links TRBV4-2 to TRBJ2-7, with D uncertain. This CDR3 has 15 amino acids. Germline V lookup: CDR1 LGHNA, CDR2 YNFKEQ. The ends were cut back, 3 bases at V and 0 bases at J, with 12 bases in the middle. The CDR3 reads CASSQVGLSSYEQYF. CDR3 in DNA: TGTGCCAGCAGCCAGGTCGGGTTATCCTCCTACGAGCAGTACTTC.

The V and J genes are TRBV12-3 or TRBV12-4 and TRBJ1-5, with a weak D call TRBD1 (5 bases). The CDR3 sequence is 15 residues long. The V gene lost 6 bases and the J gene lost 9 bases, with 21 bases spanning the gap. This CDR3 reads CASSMTRDAVGPQHF. The CDR3 coding sequence is TGTGCCAGCAGCATGACAAGGGACGCAGTGGGGCCCCAGCATTTT.

This clonotype was observed a handful of times. The V call is TRBV29-1, the J call TRBJ2-5; 7 bases align to TRBD2. J gave up 6 bases and V 5 bases, and 9 bases lay outside the gene matches. The CDR3 spans 13 residues. Germline V lookup: CDR1 SQVTM, CDR2 ANQGSEA. The CDR3 sequence: CSVFQAGLQTQYF. The CDR3 region has the DNA TGCAGCGTTTTTCAAGCGGGACTACAGACCCAGTACTTC.

The rearrangement links TRBV29-1 to TRBJ2-1; 9 bases align to TRBD1. This CDR3 has 13 residues. After removal of 6 bases from V and 6 bases from J, the junction contained 6 bases not matched to a gene. Germline loops: CDR1 SQVTM, CDR2 ANQGSEA. The CDR3, as DNA: TGCAGCGTGTGGACAGGGGTGGGCAATGAGCAGTTCTTC. Protein product: CSVWTGVGNEQFF.

The chain links TRBV29-1 to TRBJ2-7, with TRBD1 matching 7 bases. Germline assignment: CDR1 SQVTM and CDR2 ANQGSEA. The CDR3 spans 14 residues. The junction had 4 bases not matched to a gene; V was cut back by 2 bases and J by 0 bases. The CDR3 spells CSVERAGGSYEQYF. DNA of the CDR3: TGCAGCGTTGAAAGGGCAGGGGGCTCCTACGAGCAGTACTTC.

The rearrangement joins TRBV19 to TRBJ2-6, with D perhaps matching TRBD1 (5 bases). The CDR3 covers 17 residues. V was pared by 4 bases and J by 0 bases, with 13 bases between. Germline lookup yields CDR1 LNHDA and CDR2 SQIVND (reference sequence). The CDR3 loop is CASSKAGPDSGANVLTF. The CDR3 DNA is TGTGCCAGTAGTAAGGCAGGGCCCGACTCTGGGGCCAACGTCCTGACTTTC.

CDR3 DNA: TGTGCCAGCACCGAGGGGGCCCTTGAAGCTTTCTTT. Protein sequence: CASTEGALEAFF. V is TRBV12-3 or TRBV12-4 and J is TRBJ1-1; 7 bases are shared with TRBD1. J gave up 7 bases and V 7 bases, and 6 bases lay outside the gene matches. The CDR3 runs 12 residues.

CDR3 loop: CASSYSGEPGGNTIYF. The CDR3, as DNA: TGTGCCAGCAGTTACTCGGGGGAACCGGGAGGAAACACCATATATTTT. This chain uses TRBV6-5 with TRBJ1-3, with TRBD1 as a possible D gene (5 bases). The germline V gene has CDR1 MNHEY and CDR2 SVGAGI. CDR3 length: 16 amino acids. V shed 0 bases and J shed 4 bases, with 13 bases lying between them.

V gene TRBV11-2 combines with J gene TRBJ2-1; no clear D gene. Germline V CDR1 and CDR2: SGHAT, FQNNGV. The V gene lost 0 bases and the J gene lost 6 bases, with 3 bases spanning the gap. The CDR3 spans 12 residues. The CDR3 reads CASSLDRNEQFF. The CDR3 DNA follows: TGTGCCAGCAGCTTAGATCGCAATGAGCAGTTCTTC.

V is TRBV20-1 and J is TRBJ2-7; TRBD1 matches at 9 bases. CDR3 size: 13 residues. Per germline, CDR1 DFQATT and CDR2 SNEGSKA (reference sequence). With 7 bases clipped from V and 4 bases from J, the junction kept 8 bases outside the gene matches. The CDR3 nucleotides are TGCAGTGGCCGGGACAGGGAAAGGTACGAGCAGTACTTC. Protein sequence: CSGRDRERYEQYF.

The chain employs TRBV29-1 and TRBJ1-1; perhaps TRBD1 as D (6 bases). This CDR3 comprises 14 residues. V was pared by 1 base and J by 5 bases, with 14 bases between. Germline V gene data show CDR1 as SQVTM and CDR2 as ANQGSEA. The CDR3 nucleotides are TGCAGCGTTGAAGGTAGGCAGGGGAGGACTGAAGCTTTCTTT. Translating it yields CSVEGRQGRTEAFF.

The CDR3 sequence is CASTGEANSPLHF. The DNA of the CDR3 is TGTGCCAGCACAGGGGAAGCCAATTCACCCCTCCACTTT. The chain recombines TRBV6-5 with TRBJ1-6; possible D gene TRBD1, 6 bases. The CDR3 consists of 13 residues. V lost 7 bases, J lost 7 bases, and 11 bases lay in between. Germline V gene data show CDR1 as MNHEY and CDR2 as SVGAGI.

V and J are TRBV29-1 and TRBJ2-7, with a tentative D call TRBD1 (5 bases). CDR3 length: 12 amino acids. CDR1 is SQVTM and CDR2 is ANQGSEA in the germline V gene. V lost 0 bases and J 3 bases, leaving 6 bases between the germline ends. This CDR3 reads CSVEDRVYEQYF. The CDR3 DNA follows: TGCAGCGTTGAAGACAGGGTCTACGAGCAGTACTTC.

V is TRBV29-1 and J is TRBJ2-1; 12 nucleotides align to TRBD2. Germline assignment: CDR1 SQVTM and CDR2 ANQGSEA. V lost 6 bases and J lost 4; bases outside the gene matches: 7. The CDR3 is 15 residues long. CDR3 in DNA: TGCAGCGTGGTGGGGGGACTAGCGGGTTACAATGAGCAGTTCTTC. Translated: CSVVGGLAGYNEQFF.

The chain carries TRBV27 and TRBJ1-1; D remains unclear. CDR1 and CDR2 from the germline V gene are MNHEY and SMNVEV (reference sequence). Trimming removed 5 bases at V and 6 bases at J, with 7 bases between. The CDR3 length is 11 residues. The CDR3 is CASSSGSEAFF. The CDR3, as DNA: TGTGCCAGCAGTAGCGGCTCTGAAGCTTTCTTT.

This clonotype was seen more than once but under ten times. The chain employs TRBV27 and TRBJ2-7; 9 bases agree with TRBD1. Germline V gene data show CDR1 as MNHEY and CDR2 as SMNVEV (reference sequence). The CDR3 contains 13 residues. V was pared by 11 bases and J by 7 bases, with 12 bases of the junction left unmatched. DNA for the CDR3: TGTGCCTCCAAGACAGGGGGAACGGGAGAGCAGTACTTC. Translating it yields CASKTGGTGEQYF.